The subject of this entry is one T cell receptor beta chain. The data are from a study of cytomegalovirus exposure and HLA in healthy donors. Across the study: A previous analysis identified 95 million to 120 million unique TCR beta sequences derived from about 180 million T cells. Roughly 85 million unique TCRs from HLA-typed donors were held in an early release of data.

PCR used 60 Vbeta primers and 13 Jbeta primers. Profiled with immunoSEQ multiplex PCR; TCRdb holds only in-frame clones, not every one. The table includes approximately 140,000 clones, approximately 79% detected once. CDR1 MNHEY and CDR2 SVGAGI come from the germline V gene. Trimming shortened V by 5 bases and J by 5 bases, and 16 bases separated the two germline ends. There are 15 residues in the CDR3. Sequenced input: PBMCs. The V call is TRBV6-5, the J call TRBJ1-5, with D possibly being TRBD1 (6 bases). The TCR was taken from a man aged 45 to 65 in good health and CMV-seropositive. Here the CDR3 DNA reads TGTGCCAGCAGTGCTTCCAGGGGAATGGATCAGCCCCAGCATTTT. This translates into CASSASRGMDQPQHF.